This T cell receptor (beta chain) was obtained from a study of T-cell memory formation after mild COVID-19. Study-wide points: Day 15 to 85 contractors were CD4/CD8 balanced; later expanders leaned CD4+.

This clonotype was observed a handful of times. Its antigen is unknown. The 5'RACE method, run with constant-segment primers, produced TCR alpha and TCR beta cDNA libraries (carrying sample barcodes and UMIs). TCRdb reprocessed the 5' RACE reads via MiXCR and lists one record per CDR3 protein. The sample has under 300,000 distinct CDR3 sequences, 15% to 20% seen once. The germline V and J ends were trimmed by 0 bases and 1 base, with 14 bases remaining between them. The CDR3 extends over 17 amino acids. Looked up from germline, CDR1 is SGHTA and CDR2 is FQGTGA. The receptor was derived from a young man who had mild COVID-19 (a few samples of this study predate the infection). Cell type and time point are not known. The chain couples TRBV7-3 to TRBJ2-3, with D possibly being TRBD2 (5 bases). The sequenced sample was PBMCs or a T cell subset sorted from them (not recorded which). The CDR3 is CASSLTPSRGGTDTQYF. DNA for the CDR3: TGTGCCAGCAGCTTAACCCCTTCTCGGGGAGGCACAGATACGCAGTATTTT. Drawing the rest from reference TRBV7-3 and TRBJ2-3, the complete variable domain is GAGVSQTPSNKVTEKGKYVELRCDPISGHTALYWYRQSLGQGPEFLIYFQGTGAADDSGLPNDRFFAVRPEGSVSTLKIQRTERGDSAVYLCASSLTPSRGGTDTQYFGPGTRLTVL.